This TCR beta chain was observed in a study of T cell responses to AZD1222 COVID-19 vaccine. Study summary: Pooled samples include second doses given at about 4 or 12 weeks. Notes on the study in general: Spike-specific TCR repertoires showed rising breadth and depth after two AZD1222 doses. A mostly white British donor set with more females was recruited, and clonal diversity was possibly underestimated.

Produced via immunoSEQ multiplex PCR; TCRdb's table is partial and in-frame only. The data show some 120,000 clones, about nine tenths seen once. This CDR3 has 15 residues. Between the trimmed V and J ends, which lost 3 bases and 7 bases, there was a span of 18 bases. Germline V gene data show CDR1 as KGHSH and CDR2 as LQKENI. For this clone: The antigen is not known.

The chain joins TRBV18 to TRBJ1-1, with D perhaps matching TRBD1 (5 bases). The clonotype originates from an adult in good health. Sequenced material: peripheral blood, taken on day 0 of AZD1222 vaccination. The CDR3 DNA sequence: TGTGCCAGCTCACCCCGGGAAGGGGTGGTCCTTGAAGCTTTCTTT. Its protein is CASSPREGVVLEAFF.